This T cell receptor beta chain is drawn from a study of blood T cell repertoires in COVID-19. At the level of the study: Both acute and convalescent COVID-19 samples were obtained from the United States, Italy and Spain. In each case, the material was cDNA or gDNA derived from T cells, B-cell-depleted T cells, or PBMCs.

Original handling: Estimated nucleated cell counts came from reference gene primer amplification. Only in-frame clones appear in the TCRdb table, and some are missing; sequencing was by immunoSEQ multiplex PCR. The DNA gave D and trimming, while V, J and clone size come from that table. The sample yields around 210,000 clones, around three quarters seen once. The receptor comes from an older woman with acute or convalescent COVID-19. The sequencing input was peripheral blood.

The CDR3 DNA reads TGTGCCAGCAGCCTTAATTTAGGGGCGAGCTCTGGAAACACCATATATTTT. Encoded protein: CASSLNLGASSGNTIYF. The V and J genes are TRBV7-8 and TRBJ1-3, with TRBD1 as a possible D gene (5 bases). Between the trimmed V and J ends, which lost 5 bases and 0 bases, there was a span of 17 bases. This CDR3 is built from 17 residues. Germline CDR1 SGHVS, CDR2 FQNEAQ.